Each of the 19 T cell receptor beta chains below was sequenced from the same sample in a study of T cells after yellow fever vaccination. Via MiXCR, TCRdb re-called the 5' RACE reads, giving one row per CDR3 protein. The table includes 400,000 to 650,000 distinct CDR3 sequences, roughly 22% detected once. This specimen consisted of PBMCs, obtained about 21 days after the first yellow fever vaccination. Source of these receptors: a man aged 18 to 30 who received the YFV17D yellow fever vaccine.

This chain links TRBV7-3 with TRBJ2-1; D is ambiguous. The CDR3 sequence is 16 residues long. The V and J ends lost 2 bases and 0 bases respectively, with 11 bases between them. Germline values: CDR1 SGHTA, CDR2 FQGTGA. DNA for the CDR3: TGTGCCAGCAGCTTATTTGGACCCAGCTCCTACAATGAGCAGTTCTTC. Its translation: CASSLFGPSSYNEQFF.

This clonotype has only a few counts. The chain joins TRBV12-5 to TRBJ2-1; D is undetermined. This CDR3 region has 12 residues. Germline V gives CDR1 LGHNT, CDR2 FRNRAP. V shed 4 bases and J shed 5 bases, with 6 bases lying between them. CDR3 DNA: TGTGCTAGTGGTTCCCCCCACAATGAGCAGTTCTTC. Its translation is CASGSPHNEQFF.

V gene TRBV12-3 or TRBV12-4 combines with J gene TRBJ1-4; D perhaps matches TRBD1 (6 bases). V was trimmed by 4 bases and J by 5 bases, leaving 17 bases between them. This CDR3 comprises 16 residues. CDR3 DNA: TGTGCCAGCAGTTCCCCAACCCCCAGGGGAAATGAAAAACTGTTTTTT. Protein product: CASSSPTPRGNEKLFF.

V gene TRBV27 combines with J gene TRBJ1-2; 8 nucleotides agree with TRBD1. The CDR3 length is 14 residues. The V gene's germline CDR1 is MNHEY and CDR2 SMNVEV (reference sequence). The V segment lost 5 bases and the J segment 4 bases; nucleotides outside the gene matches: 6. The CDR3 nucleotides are TGTGCCAGCAGTCCGTCAGGGGGCTCCTATGGCTACACCTTC. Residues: CASSPSGGSYGYTF.

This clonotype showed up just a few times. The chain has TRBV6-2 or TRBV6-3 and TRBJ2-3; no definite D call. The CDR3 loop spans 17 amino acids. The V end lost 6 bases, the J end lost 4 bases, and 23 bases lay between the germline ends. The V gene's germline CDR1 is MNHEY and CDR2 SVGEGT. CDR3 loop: CASSYRRAGWKPDTQYF. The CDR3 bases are TGTGCCAGCAGCTACCGACGGGCAGGCTGGAAGCCAGATACGCAGTATTTT.

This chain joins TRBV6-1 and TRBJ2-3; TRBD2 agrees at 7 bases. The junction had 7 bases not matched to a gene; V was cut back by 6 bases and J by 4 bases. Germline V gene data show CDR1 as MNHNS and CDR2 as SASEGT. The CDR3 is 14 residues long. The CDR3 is CASRGLERADTQYF. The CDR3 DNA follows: TGTGCCAGCAGAGGACTAGAGCGCGCAGATACGCAGTATTTT.

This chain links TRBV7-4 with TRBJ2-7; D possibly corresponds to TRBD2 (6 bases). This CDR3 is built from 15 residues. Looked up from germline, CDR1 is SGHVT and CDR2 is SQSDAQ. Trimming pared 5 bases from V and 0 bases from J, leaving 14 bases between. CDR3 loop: CASSKWGGFSYEQYF. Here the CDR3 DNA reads TGTGCCAGCAGCAAATGGGGAGGTTTCTCCTACGAGCAGTACTTC.

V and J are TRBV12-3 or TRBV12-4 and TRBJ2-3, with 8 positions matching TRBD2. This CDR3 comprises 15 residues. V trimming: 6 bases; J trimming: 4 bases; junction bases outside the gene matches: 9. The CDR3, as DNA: TGTGCCAGCAGCCACGGGCGGGGGGCTGCAGATACGCAGTATTTT. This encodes CASSHGRGAADTQYF.

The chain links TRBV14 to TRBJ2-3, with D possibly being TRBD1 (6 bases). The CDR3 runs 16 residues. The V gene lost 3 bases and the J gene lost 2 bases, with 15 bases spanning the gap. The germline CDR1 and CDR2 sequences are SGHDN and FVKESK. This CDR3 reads CASSQDPGHVTDTQYF. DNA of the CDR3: TGTGCCAGCAGCCAGGATCCGGGACATGTCACAGATACGCAGTATTTT.

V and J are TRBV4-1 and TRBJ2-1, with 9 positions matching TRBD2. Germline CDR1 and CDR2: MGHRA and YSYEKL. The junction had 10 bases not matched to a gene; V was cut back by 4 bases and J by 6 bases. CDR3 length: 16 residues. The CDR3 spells CASSPRTQRGANEQFF. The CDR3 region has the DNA TGCGCCAGCAGCCCTCGCACCCAGCGGGGGGCCAATGAGCAGTTCTTC.

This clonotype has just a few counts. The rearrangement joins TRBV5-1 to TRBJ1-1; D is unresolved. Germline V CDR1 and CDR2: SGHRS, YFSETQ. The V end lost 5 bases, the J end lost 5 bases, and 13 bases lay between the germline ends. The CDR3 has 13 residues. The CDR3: CASRGMDSTEAFF. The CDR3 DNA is TGCGCCAGCAGGGGGATGGATTCTACTGAAGCTTTCTTT.

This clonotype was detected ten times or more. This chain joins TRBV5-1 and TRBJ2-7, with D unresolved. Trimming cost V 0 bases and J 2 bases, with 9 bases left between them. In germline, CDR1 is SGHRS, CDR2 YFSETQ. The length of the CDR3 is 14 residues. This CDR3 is CASSLGSDPYEQYF. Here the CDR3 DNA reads TGCGCCAGCAGCTTGGGGTCGGACCCCTACGAGCAGTACTTC.

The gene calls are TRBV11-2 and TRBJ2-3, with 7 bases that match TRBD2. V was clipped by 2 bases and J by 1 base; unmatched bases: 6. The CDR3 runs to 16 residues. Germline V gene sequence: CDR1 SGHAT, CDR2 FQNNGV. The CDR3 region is CASSLLSGTGTDTQYF. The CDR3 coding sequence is TGTGCCAGCAGCTTACTAAGCGGGACTGGCACAGATACGCAGTATTTT.

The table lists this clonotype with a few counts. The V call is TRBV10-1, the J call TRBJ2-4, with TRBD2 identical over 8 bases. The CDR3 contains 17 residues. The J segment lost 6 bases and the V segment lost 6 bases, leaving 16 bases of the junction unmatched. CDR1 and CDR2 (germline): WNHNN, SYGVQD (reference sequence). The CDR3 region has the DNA TGCGCCAGCAGCCCGGGGGTTAGCGGGGACCCCGGAAACATTCAGTACTTC. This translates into CASSPGVSGDPGNIQYF.

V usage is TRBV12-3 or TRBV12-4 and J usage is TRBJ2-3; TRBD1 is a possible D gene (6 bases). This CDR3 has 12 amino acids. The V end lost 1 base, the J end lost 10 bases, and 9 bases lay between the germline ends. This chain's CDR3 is CASSLGTAAQYF. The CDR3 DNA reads TGTGCCAGCAGTTTAGGGACAGCGGCGCAGTATTTT.

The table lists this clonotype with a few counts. The DNA of the CDR3 is TGTGCCAGCAGTGCCCTCGGGACGACAGATACGCAGTATTTT. Translated, it gives CASSALGTTDTQYF. The chain recombines TRBV7-3 with TRBJ2-3, with D perhaps assigned TRBD1 or TRBD2 (5 bases each). Per the germline V gene, CDR1 is SGHTA and CDR2 is FQGTGA. Between the trimmed V and J ends, which lost 6 bases and 3 bases, there was a span of 13 bases. The CDR3 has 14 residues.

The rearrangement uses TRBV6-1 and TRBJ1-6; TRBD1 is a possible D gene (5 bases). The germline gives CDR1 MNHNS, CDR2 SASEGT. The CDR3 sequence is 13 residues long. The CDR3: CAAGQPAPETLHF. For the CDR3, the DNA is TGTGCAGCGGGGCAGCCTGCTCCGGAGACCCTCCACTTT.

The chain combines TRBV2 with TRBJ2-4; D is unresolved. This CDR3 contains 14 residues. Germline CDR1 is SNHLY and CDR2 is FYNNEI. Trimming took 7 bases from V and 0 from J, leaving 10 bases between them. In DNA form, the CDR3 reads TGTGCCAGCACTAAGAGTGTAGCCAAAAACATTCAGTACTTC. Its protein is CASTKSVAKNIQYF.

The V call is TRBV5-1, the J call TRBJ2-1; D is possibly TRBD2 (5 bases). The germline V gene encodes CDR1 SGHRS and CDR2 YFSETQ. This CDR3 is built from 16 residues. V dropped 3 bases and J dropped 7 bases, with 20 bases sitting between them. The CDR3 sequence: CASSSMTPTDSNEQFF. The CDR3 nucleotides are TGCGCCAGCAGCTCTATGACCCCCACGGACTCAAATGAGCAGTTCTTC.